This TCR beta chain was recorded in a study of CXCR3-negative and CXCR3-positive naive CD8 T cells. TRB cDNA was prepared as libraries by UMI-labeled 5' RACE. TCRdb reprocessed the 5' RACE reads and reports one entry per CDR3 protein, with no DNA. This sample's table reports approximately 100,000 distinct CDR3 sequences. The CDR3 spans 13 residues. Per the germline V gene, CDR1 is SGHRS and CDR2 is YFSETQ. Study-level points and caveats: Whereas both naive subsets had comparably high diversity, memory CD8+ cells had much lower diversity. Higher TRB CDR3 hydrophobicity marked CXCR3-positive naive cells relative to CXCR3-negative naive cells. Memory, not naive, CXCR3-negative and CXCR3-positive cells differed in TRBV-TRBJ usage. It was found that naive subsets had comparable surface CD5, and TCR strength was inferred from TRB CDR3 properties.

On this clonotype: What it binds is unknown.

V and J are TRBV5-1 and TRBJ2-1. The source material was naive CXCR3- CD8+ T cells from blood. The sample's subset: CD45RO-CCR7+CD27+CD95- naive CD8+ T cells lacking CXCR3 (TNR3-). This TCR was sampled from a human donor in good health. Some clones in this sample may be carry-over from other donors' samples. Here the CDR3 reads CASRIRSNNEQFF.